This T cell receptor beta chain was identified during a study of lymphopenia after photon versus proton radiotherapy. Overall study results and limits: Oligoclonal CD8+ Temra expansion after nadir drove photon patients' diversity drop. Under photons, naive T cells and diversity fell while effector/memory populations rose. Authors raise, but do not show, better survival with proton therapy. Larger post-nadir TCR diversity loss correlated inversely with survival in deceased patients.

The CDR3 totals 14 residues. The germline CDR1 and CDR2 sequences are SGHRS and YFSETQ. The ends lost 3 bases at V and 4 bases at J; junction bases unmatched: 6. Produced via immunoSEQ multiplex PCR; TCRdb's table is partial and in-frame only. This repertoire shows tens of thousands of clones, around 88% found once; its top ten account for about 1.3%. In regard to this clone: What it recognizes is unknown.

This specimen consisted of peripheral blood, obtained from a patient treated with proton-based radiotherapy. V and J are TRBV5-1 and TRBJ1-2; 7 bases match TRBD1. This sequence was found in a man between 60 and 75 years old with pancreatic cancer. CDR3 residues: CASSSETGRYGYTF. The CDR3 DNA reads as TGCGCCAGCAGCTCTGAGACAGGGCGCTATGGCTACACCTTC.